These 18 T cell receptor beta chains were all obtained from the same sample, sequenced in a study of cytomegalovirus exposure and HLA in healthy donors. The PCR contained 60 Vbeta and 13 Jbeta primers. The method was immunoSEQ multiplex PCR; TCRdb's version includes in-frame clones alone and lacks a portion of them. The sample yields over 150,000 clones, 80% seen once. Sequences were obtained from PBMCs. The receptors were gathered from a boy between 10 and 17 years old in good health and CMV-seronegative.

The count of this clone is one. This chain joins TRBV5-4 and TRBJ2-7, with 10 bases matching TRBD2. The CDR3 is 14 amino acids. The ends lost 2 bases at V and 3 bases at J; junction bases unmatched: 2. Germline CDR1 and CDR2: SGHNT and YYREEE (reference sequence). The DNA of the CDR3 is TGTGCCAGCAGCTTCAGGACTAGCGGCTACGAGCAGTACTTC. Residues: CASSFRTSGYEQYF.

This clone has only a few counts. The chain carries TRBV7-9 and TRBJ1-2; TRBD1 matches 12 bases. This CDR3 has 16 amino acids. Germline V gives CDR1 SEHNR, CDR2 FQNEAQ (reference sequence). J gave up 8 bases and V 2 bases, and 9 bases lay outside the gene matches. CDR3 sequence reads: CASSLPGQGAAGGYTF. The CDR3 region has the DNA TGTGCCAGCAGCTTACCGGGACAGGGGGCAGCTGGAGGCTACACCTTC.

The chain has TRBV7-9 and TRBJ2-7, with 8 positions matching TRBD2. The CDR3 sequence is 16 residues long. Trimming at V came to 1 base and at J to 2 bases, leaving 7 bases not matched to a gene. Per the germline V gene, CDR1 is SEHNR and CDR2 is FQNEAQ (reference sequence). In nucleotides, the CDR3 is TGTGCCAGCAGCTTAGGCACGGTCGGGAGGGCCTACGAGCAGTACTTC. It is translated as CASSLGTVGRAYEQYF.

V is TRBV9 and J is TRBJ1-2, with 8 bases matching TRBD1. J gave up 7 bases and V 0 bases, and 8 bases lay outside the gene matches. Germline V lookup: CDR1 SGDLS, CDR2 YYNGEE. The CDR3 totals 15 residues. The CDR3 DNA reads as TGTGCCAGCAGCGTAGATCAGGGGGCAACGTTTGGCTACACCTTC. Its protein is CASSVDQGATFGYTF.

The chain carries TRBV4-1 and TRBJ2-7, with 8 bases identical to TRBD1. After removal of 1 base from V and 5 bases from J, the junction contained 10 bases not matched to a gene. Germline V gene lookup returns CDR1 MGHRA and CDR2 YSYEKL. This CDR3 comprises 16 residues. The DNA of the CDR3 is TGCGCCAGCAGCCAAGCCCGGACAGGGCTGTGGAACGAGCAGTACTTC. It specifies CASSQARTGLWNEQYF.

The rearrangement joins TRBV4-1 to TRBJ1-5, with D possibly matching TRBD1 (5 bases). Germline CDR1 and CDR2: MGHRA and YSYEKL. Trimming left V 4 bases short and J 9 bases short, with 13 bases between. CDR3 length equals 13 residues. The CDR3 DNA sequence: TGCGCCAGCAGCCTGGACGGGGGGATGCCCCAGCATTTT. This gives the protein CASSLDGGMPQHF.

The V and J genes are TRBV5-1 and TRBJ1-1, with D perhaps TRBD1 (5 bases). With 4 bases removed from V and 5 bases from J, the gap between germline ends came to 15 bases. Germline CDR1 is SGHRS and CDR2 is YFSETQ. This CDR3 has 14 residues. The CDR3 DNA sequence: TGCGCCAGCAGCCACGGACGGGGGATGACTGAAGCTTTCTTT. Translation gives CASSHGRGMTEAFF.

The chain is built from TRBV11-2 and TRBJ2-7; 8 bases match TRBD2. The CDR3 length is 15 residues. Germline CDR1 is SGHAT and CDR2 is FQNNGV. Germline trimming cut 1 base from V and 2 bases from J; bases unmatched to any gene: 4. The CDR3 protein is CASSLGAGVPYEQYF. CDR3 nucleotide sequence: TGTGCCAGCAGCTTAGGAGCGGGAGTCCCCTACGAGCAGTACTTC.

This chain connects TRBV4-2 to TRBJ2-1, with 12 positions matching TRBD2. The junction had 0 bases not matched to a gene; V was cut back by 1 base and J by 5 bases. Germline CDR1 is LGHNA and CDR2 is YNFKEQ. The CDR3 is made up of 15 amino acids. CDR3 in DNA: TGTGCCAGCAGCCAAGGGACTAGCGGGGACAATGAGCAGTTCTTC. It specifies CASSQGTSGDNEQFF.

This clone was recorded only once. This chain connects TRBV5-1 to TRBJ1-1; D perhaps matches TRBD1 (5 bases). V dropped 5 bases and J dropped 1 base, with 12 bases sitting between them. The CDR3 length is 14 residues. Per germline, CDR1 SGHRS and CDR2 YFSETQ. CDR3 sequence reads: CASSPDSKNTEAFF. CDR3 nucleotide sequence: TGCGCCAGCAGTCCTGACAGTAAGAACACTGAAGCTTTCTTT.

The V call is TRBV19, the J call TRBJ1-2; possible D gene TRBD1, 6 bases. Germline assignment: CDR1 LNHDA and CDR2 SQIVND (reference sequence). V gave up 7 bases and J gave up 2 bases, with 11 bases separating them. This CDR3 comprises 13 residues. DNA for the CDR3: TGTGCCAGTACACCAGACAGGAACTATGGCTACACCTTC. It codes for CASTPDRNYGYTF. The variable domain in full, completed from reference TRBV19 and TRBJ1-2, reads DGGITQSPKYLFRKEGQNVTLSCEQNLNHDAMYWYRQDPGQGLRLIYYSQIVNDFQKGDIAEGYSVSREKKESFPLTVTSAQKNPTAFYLCASTPDRNYGYTFGSGTRLTVV.

This rearrangement joins TRBV9 to TRBJ1-2; D may be TRBD1 (5 bases). This CDR3 has 13 residues. V was shortened by 5 bases and J by 4 bases, with 12 bases between the two germline ends. Germline loops: CDR1 SGDLS, CDR2 YYNGEE. The CDR3 DNA reads TGTGCCAGCAGTAGGGGCAGCCCCTATGGCTACACCTTC. It encodes CASSRGSPYGYTF.

This clone was seen only a few times. The CDR3 protein is CASSTGHHGREAQHF. CDR3 coding DNA: TGTGCCAGTAGTACGGGTCATCATGGCCGGGAAGCCCAGCATTTT. The genes are TRBV19 and TRBJ1-5, with D unresolved. This CDR3 is 15 amino acids long. The V end lost 4 bases, the J end lost 11 bases, and 21 bases lay between the germline ends. Germline V CDR1 and CDR2: LNHDA, SQIVND (reference sequence).

The chain joins TRBV6-6 to TRBJ1-2, with 8 positions matching TRBD1. V lost 6 bases, J lost 5 bases, and 8 bases stayed unmatched. CDR1 is MNHNY, CDR2 SVGAGI, per germline (reference sequence). CDR3 length: 14 amino acids. CDR3 amino acids: CASRDGQGLYGYTF. In nucleotides, the CDR3 is TGTGCCAGCAGGGACGGACAGGGCCTATATGGCTACACCTTC.

In nucleotides, the CDR3 is TGTGCCAGCAGCTTAGCTAGCGGGAGCTCCTACGAGCAGTACTTC. Protein: CASSLASGSSYEQYF. The rearrangement links TRBV11-3 to TRBJ2-7, with 10 bases fitting TRBD2. CDR1 is SGHNT, CDR2 YENEEA, per germline. V shed 1 base and J 0 bases; nucleotides not matched to a gene: 0. This CDR3 has 15 amino acids.

This clone was seen a handful of times. V gene TRBV6-1 combines with J gene TRBJ1-5; TRBD1 aligns across 7 bases. The CDR3 extends over 15 amino acids. Per the germline V gene, CDR1 is MNHNS and CDR2 is SASEGT. V shed 4 bases and J 7 bases; nucleotides not matched to a gene: 10. CDR3 in DNA: TGTGCCAGCAGTGCCACGACAGGGATCGTCCAGCCCCAGCATTTT. Encoded protein: CASSATTGIVQPQHF.

The chain is built from TRBV2 and TRBJ1-1, with D possibly TRBD1 on 6 matching bases. V lost 2 bases to trimming and J lost 1 base, with 14 bases between them. This CDR3 region has 16 residues. Germline V gives CDR1 SNHLY, CDR2 FYNNEI. The CDR3 DNA follows: TGTGCCAGCAGTGAAACAGGGATCGGTAGGAACACTGAAGCTTTCTTT. Residues: CASSETGIGRNTEAFF. The full variable domain, with the rest looked up from reference TRBV2 and TRBJ1-1, is EPEVTQTPSHQVTQMGQEVILRCVPISNHLYFYWYRQILGQKVEFLVSFYNNEISEKSEIFDDQFSVERPDGSNFTLKIRSTKLEDSAMYFCASSETGIGRNTEAFFGQGTRLTVV.

Here the CDR3 reads CSVQGEGGAFF. The CDR3 DNA is TGCAGCGTTCAGGGGGAAGGGGGGGCTTTCTTT. The chain uses TRBV29-1 and TRBJ1-1; 7 bases map to TRBD1. CDR1 is SQVTM, CDR2 ANQGSEA, per germline. V shed 5 bases, J shed 11 bases, and the junction held 8 bases outside the gene matches. CDR3 length equals 11 residues.